At least ten counts were recorded for the clone carrying this T cell receptor beta chain. These data originate in a study of identical twins. Per germline, CDR1 MNHNS and CDR2 SASEGT. V shed 1 base, J shed 4 bases, and the junction held 2 bases outside the gene matches. This CDR3 is 15 amino acids long. A single record per CDR3 protein comes from TCRdb applying MiXCR to the 5' RACE reads. This table holds 250,000 or so distinct CDR3 sequences, roughly 7% found once. The same data also contributed to another study, on yellow fever vaccine responses in identical twins.

The TCR sequence derives from a woman aged 18-29 years in good health. V gene TRBV6-1 combines with J gene TRBJ2-3; 10 positions agree with TRBD2. What was sequenced was memory (CD45RO+) T cells sorted from blood. The CDR3 spells CASSEVAGGADTQYF. CDR3 nucleotides: TGTGCCAGCAGTGAAGTAGCGGGAGGAGCAGATACGCAGTATTTT.